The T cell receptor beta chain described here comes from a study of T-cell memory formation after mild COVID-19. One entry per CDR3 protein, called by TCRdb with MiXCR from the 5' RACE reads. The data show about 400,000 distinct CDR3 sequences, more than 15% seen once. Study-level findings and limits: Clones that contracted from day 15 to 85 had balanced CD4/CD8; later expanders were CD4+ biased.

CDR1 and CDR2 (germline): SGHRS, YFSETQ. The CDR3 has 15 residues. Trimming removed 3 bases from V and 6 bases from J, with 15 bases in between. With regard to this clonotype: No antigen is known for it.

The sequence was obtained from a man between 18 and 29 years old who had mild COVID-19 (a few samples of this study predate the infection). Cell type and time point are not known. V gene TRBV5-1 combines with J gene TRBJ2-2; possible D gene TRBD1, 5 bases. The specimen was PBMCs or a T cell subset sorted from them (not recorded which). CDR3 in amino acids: CASSSTGQVPGELFF. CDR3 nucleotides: TGCGCCAGCAGCTCCACAGGTCAGGTTCCCGGGGAGCTGTTTTTT.